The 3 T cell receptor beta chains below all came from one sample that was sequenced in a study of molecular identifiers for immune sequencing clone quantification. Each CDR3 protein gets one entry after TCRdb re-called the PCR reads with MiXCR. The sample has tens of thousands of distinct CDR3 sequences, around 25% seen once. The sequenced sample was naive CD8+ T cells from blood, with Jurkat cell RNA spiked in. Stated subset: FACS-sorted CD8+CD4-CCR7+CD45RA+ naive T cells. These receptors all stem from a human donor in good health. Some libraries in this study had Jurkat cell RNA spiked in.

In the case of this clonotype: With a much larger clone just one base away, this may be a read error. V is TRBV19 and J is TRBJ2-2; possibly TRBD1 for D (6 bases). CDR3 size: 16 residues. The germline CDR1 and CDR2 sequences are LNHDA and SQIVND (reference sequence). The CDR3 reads CACSAPGTRGTGELFF. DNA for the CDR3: TGTGCCTGTAGTGCACCCGGGACACGTGGCACCGGGGAGCTGTTTTTT.

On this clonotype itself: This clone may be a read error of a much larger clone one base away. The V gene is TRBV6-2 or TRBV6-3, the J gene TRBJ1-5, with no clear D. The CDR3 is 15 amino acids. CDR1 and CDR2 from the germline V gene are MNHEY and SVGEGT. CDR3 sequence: CANSFYEFSNQPQHF. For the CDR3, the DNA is TGTGCCAACAGTTTCTACGAGTTTAGCAATCAGCCCCAGCATTTT.

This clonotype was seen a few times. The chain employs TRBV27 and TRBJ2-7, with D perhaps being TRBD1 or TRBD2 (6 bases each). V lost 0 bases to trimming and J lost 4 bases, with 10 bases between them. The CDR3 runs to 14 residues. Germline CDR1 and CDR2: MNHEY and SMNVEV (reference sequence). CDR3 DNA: TGTGCCAGCAGTTTATCTCGGGGGCGGTACGAGCAGTACTTC. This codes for CASSLSRGRYEQYF.